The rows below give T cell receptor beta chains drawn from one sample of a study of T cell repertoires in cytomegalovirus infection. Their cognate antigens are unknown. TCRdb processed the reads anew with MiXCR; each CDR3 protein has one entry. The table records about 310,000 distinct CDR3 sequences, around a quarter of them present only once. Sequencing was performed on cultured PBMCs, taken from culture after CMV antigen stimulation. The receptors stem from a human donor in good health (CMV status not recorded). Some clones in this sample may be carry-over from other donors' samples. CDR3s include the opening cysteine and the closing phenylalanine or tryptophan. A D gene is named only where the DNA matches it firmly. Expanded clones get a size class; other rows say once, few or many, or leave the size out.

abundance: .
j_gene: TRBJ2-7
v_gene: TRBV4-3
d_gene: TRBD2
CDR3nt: TGCGCCAGCAGCCCCGGGACTAGCTCCTACGAGCAGTACTTC
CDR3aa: CASSPGTSSYEQYF

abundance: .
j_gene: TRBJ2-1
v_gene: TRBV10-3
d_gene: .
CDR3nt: TGTGCCGCCCAGGACAGATTTAACAATGAGCAGTTCTTC
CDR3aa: CAAQDRFNNEQFF

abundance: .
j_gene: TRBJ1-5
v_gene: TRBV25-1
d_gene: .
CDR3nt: TGTGCCAGCAGTGAAGTGGGTAGCAATCAGCCCCAGCATTTT
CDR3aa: CASSEVGSNQPQHF

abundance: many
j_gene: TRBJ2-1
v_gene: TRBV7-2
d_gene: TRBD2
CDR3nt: TGTGCCAGCAGCGTCGGACTAGCAGCCTACAATGAGCAGTTCTTC
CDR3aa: CASSVGLAAYNEQFF

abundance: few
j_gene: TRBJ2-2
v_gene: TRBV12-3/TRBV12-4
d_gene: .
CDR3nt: TGTGCCAGCTTCAAGGGCACCGGGGAGCTGTTTTTT
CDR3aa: CASFKGTGELFF

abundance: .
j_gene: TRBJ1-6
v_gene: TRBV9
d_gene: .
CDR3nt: TGTGCCAGCAGCGTAGATGGGGACCCGGTTCCCCTCCACTTT
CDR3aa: CASSVDGDPVPLHF

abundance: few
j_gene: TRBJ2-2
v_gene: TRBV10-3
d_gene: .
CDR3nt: TGTGCCATCAGTGGGTCTAGCCTGAACACCGGGGAGCTGTTTTTT
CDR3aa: CAISGSSLNTGELFF

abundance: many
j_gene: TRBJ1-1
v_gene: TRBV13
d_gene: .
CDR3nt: TGTGCCAGCAGCTGGGGGGGCACGACTTTCTTT
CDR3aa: CASSWGGTTFF

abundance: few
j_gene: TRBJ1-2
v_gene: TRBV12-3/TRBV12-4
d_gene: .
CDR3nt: TGTGCCAGCAGCACAGGGAGGGGAGGCTACACCTTC
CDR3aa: CASSTGRGGYTF

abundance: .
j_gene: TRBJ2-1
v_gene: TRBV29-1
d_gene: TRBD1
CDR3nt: TGCAGCGTCCCGGGACAGGGTGTCCATGAGCAGTTCTTC
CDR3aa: CSVPGQGVHEQFF

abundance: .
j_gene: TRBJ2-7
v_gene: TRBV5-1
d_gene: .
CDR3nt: TGCGCCAGCAGCTCGACCCTGGGGGGGCAGTACTTC
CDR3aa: CASSSTLGGQYF

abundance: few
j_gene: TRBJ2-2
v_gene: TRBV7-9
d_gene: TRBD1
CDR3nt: TGTGCCAGCAGCCGGGACAGGGCATCGACCGGGGAGCTGTTTTTT
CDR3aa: CASSRDRASTGELFF

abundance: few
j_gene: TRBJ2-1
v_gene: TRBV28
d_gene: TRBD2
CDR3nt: TGTGCCAGCAGGGGAGGGGATGAGCAGTTCTTC
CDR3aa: CASRGGDEQFF

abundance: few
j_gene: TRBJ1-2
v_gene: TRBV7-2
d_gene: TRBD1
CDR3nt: TGTGCCAGCAGCTTATCGGGACAGAGCGGCGATGGCTACACCTTC
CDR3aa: CASSLSGQSGDGYTF

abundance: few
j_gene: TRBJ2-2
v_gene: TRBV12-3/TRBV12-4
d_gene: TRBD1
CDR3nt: TGTGCCAGCAGTTTAAAGGGGGCGCCGGCCGGGGAGCTGTTTTTT
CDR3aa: CASSLKGAPAGELFF

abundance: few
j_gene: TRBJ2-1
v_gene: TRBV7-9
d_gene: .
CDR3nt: TGTGCCAGCAGCTTAAGTTTGGGTGGGGCAAATGAGCAGTTCTTC
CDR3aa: CASSLSLGGANEQFF

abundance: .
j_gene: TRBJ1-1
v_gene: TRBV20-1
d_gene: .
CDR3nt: TGCAGTGCTAGAGGGACAGTGAACACTGAAGCTTTCTTT
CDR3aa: CSARGTVNTEAFF

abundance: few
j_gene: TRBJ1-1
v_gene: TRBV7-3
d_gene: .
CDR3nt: TGTGCCAGCAGCCCGGTGCCGGGGGTCACTGAAGCTTTCTTT
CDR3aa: CASSPVPGVTEAFF

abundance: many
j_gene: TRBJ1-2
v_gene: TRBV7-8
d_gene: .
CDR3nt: TGTGCCAGCAGATCAGGGGATGGCTACACCTTC
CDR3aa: CASRSGDGYTF

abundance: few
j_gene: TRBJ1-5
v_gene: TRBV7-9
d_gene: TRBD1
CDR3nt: TGTGCCAGCAGCCAACAGGGGTCTTTCGGTCAGCCCCAGCATTTT
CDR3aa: CASSQQGSFGQPQHF

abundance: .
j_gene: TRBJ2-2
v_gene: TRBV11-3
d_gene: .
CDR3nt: TGTGCCAGCAGCCGGGACGGTGAAACGAACACCGGGGAGCTGTTTTTT
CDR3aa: CASSRDGETNTGELFF

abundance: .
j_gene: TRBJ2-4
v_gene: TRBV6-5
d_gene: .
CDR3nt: TGTGCCAGCAGTTCTCCCAGCGAAGCCAAAAACATTCAGTACTTC
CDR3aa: CASSSPSEAKNIQYF

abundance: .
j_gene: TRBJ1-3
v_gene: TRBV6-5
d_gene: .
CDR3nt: TGTGCCAGCAGTTACGGGAGCTCTGGAAACACCATATATTTT
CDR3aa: CASSYGSSGNTIYF

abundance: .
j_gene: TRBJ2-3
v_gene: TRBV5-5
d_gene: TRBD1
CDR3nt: TGTGCCAGCAGCTCCGGGACAGGGTTGGATACGCAGTATTTT
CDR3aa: CASSSGTGLDTQYF

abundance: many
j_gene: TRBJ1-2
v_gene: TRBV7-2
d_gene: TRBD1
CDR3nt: TGTGCCAGCAGCTTGACAGGGACAGTAGATGGCTACACCTTC
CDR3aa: CASSLTGTVDGYTF

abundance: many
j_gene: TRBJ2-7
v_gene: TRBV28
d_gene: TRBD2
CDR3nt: TGTGCCAGCAGTCGGACTAGCGGACTGGTCCACGAGCAGTACTTC
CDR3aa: CASSRTSGLVHEQYF

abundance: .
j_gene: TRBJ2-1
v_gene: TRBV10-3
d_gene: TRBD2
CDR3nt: TGTGCCATCAGTGAGAAGCGGGAGGGATACAATGAGCAGTTCTTC
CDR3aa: CAISEKREGYNEQFF

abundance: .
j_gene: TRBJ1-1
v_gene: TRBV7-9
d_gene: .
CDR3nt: TGTGCCAGCAGCTCCAGGACCCTCACTGAAGCTTTCTTT
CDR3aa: CASSSRTLTEAFF

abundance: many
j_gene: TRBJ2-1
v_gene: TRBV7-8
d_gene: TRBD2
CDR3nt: TGTGCCAGCAGCTTATGGGCGGGAGTAGACGATGAGCAGTTCTTC
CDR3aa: CASSLWAGVDDEQFF

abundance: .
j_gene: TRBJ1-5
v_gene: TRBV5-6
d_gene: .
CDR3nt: TGTGCCAGCAGCTTGGGTTGGGGGATCGGCAATCAGCCCCAGCATTTT
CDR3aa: CASSLGWGIGNQPQHF

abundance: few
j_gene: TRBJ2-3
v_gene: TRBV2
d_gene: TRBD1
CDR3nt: TGTGCCAGCACCTGGGACAGGGGAGCAGATACGCAGTATTTT
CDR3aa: CASTWDRGADTQYF

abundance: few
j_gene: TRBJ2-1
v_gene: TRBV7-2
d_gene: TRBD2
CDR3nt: TGTGCCAGCAGCTTAGGGTTGCTAGCGGGAGCCGATGAGCAGTTCTTC
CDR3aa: CASSLGLLAGADEQFF

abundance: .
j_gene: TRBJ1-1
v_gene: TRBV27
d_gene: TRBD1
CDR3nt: TGTGCCAGCAGTCGTGTCCCGGGACAGGGTTCCACTGAAGCTTTCTTT
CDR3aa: CASSRVPGQGSTEAFF

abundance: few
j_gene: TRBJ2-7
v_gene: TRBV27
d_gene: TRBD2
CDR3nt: TGTGCCAGCAGTTGGGAGGGAGTGGGCTACGAGCAGTACTTC
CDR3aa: CASSWEGVGYEQYF

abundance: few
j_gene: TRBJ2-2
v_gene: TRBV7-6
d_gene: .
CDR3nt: TGTGCCAGCAGCTTATCCCGTGCCGGGGAGCTGTTTTTT
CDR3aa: CASSLSRAGELFF

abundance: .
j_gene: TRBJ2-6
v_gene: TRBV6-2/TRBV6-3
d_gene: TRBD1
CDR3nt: TGTGCCAGCAGTTCGTTGACAGGGGCTGGCTCTGGGGCCAACGTCCTGACTTTC
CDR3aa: CASSSLTGAGSGANVLTF

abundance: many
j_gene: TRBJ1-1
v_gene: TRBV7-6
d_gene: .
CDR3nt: TGTGCCAGCAGCCCTGGGTCCGTAGTCCGCATCACTGAAGCTTTCTTT
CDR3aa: CASSPGSVVRITEAFF

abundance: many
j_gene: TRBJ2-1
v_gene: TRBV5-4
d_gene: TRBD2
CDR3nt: TGTGCCAGCAGCTTCCCTGGGACTAGCGCAAGAAATGAGCAGTTCTTC
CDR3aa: CASSFPGTSARNEQFF

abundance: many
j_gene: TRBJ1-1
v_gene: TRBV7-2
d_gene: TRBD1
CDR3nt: TGTGCCAGCAGCTTAGCACCGGGACAGGGGGCTCAAAATGAAGCTTTCTTT
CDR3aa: CASSLAPGQGAQNEAFF

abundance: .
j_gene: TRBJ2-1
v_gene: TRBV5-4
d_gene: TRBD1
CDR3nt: TGTGCCAGCAGCTCCCCCGGGACAGGGATATATGAGCAGTTCTTC
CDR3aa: CASSSPGTGIYEQFF

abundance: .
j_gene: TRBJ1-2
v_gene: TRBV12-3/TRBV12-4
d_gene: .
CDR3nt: TGTGCCAGCAGCCGGGGACGGATCTATGGCTACACCTTC
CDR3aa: CASSRGRIYGYTF

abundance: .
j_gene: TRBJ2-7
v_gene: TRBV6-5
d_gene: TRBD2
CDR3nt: TGTGCCAGCAGTTACTCCATAGCGGGAGGGTACGCGCAGTACTTC
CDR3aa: CASSYSIAGGYAQYF

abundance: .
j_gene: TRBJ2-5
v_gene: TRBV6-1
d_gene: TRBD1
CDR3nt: TGTGCCAGCAGCCGAAACCCCGGGACAGGCCAAGAGACCCAGTACTTC
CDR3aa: CASSRNPGTGQETQYF

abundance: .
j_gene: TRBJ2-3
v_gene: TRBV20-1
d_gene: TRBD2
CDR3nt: TGCAGTGCTATCTTAGCGGGAGGGCTGACAGATACGCAGTATTTT
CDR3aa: CSAILAGGLTDTQYF

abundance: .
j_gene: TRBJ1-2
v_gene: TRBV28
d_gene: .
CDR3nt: TGTGCCAGCAGCACCTTTAGGGGCTATGGCTACACCTTC
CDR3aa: CASSTFRGYGYTF

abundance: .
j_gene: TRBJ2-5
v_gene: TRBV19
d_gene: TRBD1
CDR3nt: TGTGCCAGTAGTAAGGACAGGGGGCGACGAATCGAGACCCAGTACTTC
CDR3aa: CASSKDRGRRIETQYF

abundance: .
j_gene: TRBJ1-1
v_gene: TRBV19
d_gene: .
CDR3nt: TGTGCCAGTTCGGCGGGGGCGAGGGCTTTCTTT
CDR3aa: CASSAGARAFF

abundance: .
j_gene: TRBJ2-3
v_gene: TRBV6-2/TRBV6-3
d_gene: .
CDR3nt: TGTGCCAGCAGTTACTCGCCGTGGGGTACGCAGTATTTT
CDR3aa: CASSYSPWGTQYF

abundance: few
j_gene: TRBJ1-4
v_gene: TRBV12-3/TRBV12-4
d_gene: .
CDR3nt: TGTGCCAGCAGTTTATATCTCTCGGGGAATGAAAAACTGTTTTTT
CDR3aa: CASSLYLSGNEKLFF

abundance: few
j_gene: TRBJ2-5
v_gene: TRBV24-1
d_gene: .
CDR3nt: TGTGCCACCAGTGATCAATCATCGGGGGCCGGGGAGACCCAGTACTTC
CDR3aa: CATSDQSSGAGETQYF

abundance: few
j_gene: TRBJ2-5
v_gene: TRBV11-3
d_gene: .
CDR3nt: TGTGCCAGCAGCTTAGGCGGGCACCTCCGAGAGACCCAGTACTTC
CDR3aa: CASSLGGHLRETQYF

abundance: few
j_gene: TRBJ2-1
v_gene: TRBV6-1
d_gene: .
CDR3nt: TGTGCCACTTCTATAGGGGGCTACAATGAGCAGTTCTTC
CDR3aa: CATSIGGYNEQFF

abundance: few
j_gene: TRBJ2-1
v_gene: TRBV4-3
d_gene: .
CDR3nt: TGCGCCAGCAGCCAAGGTTCCCAGGGGAATGAGCAGTTCTTC
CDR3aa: CASSQGSQGNEQFF

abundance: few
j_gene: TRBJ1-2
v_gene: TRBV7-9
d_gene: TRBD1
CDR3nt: TGTGCCAGCAGCTTACTCGGACAGGGTATTGGCTACACCTTC
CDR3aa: CASSLLGQGIGYTF